A selection of T cell receptor beta chains follows, all from one sample in a study of technical replicates of blood from a handful of donors. The table came from immunoSEQ multiplex PCR; TCRdb's copy has only in-frame clones and leaves some out. The sample shows roughly 80,000 clones, about 91% of them seen only once. Sequencing was carried out using T cells isolated from PBMCs. The source is a human donor in good health. CDR3s include the opening cysteine and the closing phenylalanine or tryptophan. D genes are given only for firm matches. Part of the rows lack a size; the others show once, few, many or a class for expanded clones.

j_call clone_size cdr3_length v_call d_call cdr3_nt cdr3_aa
TRBJ1-1 - 14 TRBV6-6 TRBD1 TGTGCCAGCAGCAGGGACAGGGGGCCTGGTGAAGCTTTCTTT CASSRDRGPGEAFF
TRBJ2-1 - 14 TRBV21-1 - TGTGCCCACAAGGGGACTAGCGGGAACAATGAGCAGTTCTTC CAHKGTSGNNEQFF
TRBJ2-7 - 13 TRBV30 TRBD2 TGTGCCTGGGCCTTTCGGGGGGGCGGCGAGCAGTACTTC CAWAFRGGGEQYF
TRBJ2-1 once 15 TRBV29-1 - TGCAGCGGCCACGAGGACTTCCACACCTACAATGAGCAGTTCTTC CSGHEDFHTYNEQFF
TRBJ1-1 - 14 TRBV2 - TGTGCCAGCTTTAACTCGGGACACGGCTCTGAAGCTTTCTTT CASFNSGHGSEAFF
TRBJ1-2 - 16 TRBV15 - TGTGCCACCAGCAGAGATCGGGGTCCGTCAGGTTATGGCTACACCTTC CATSRDRGPSGYGYTF
TRBJ2-6 - 19 TRBV7-9 - TGTGCCACCGAAGTCTCCGTGCGACAGATTCTCTCTGGGGCCAACGTCCTGACTTTC CATEVSVRQILSGANVLTF
TRBJ2-7 - 16 TRBV19 TRBD1 TGTGCCAGTAGTTCTCAGGGGGCAGGGACTCCCACCGAGCAGTACTTC CASSSQGAGTPTEQYF
TRBJ1-6 once 12 TRBV6-1 - TGTGCCAGCAGGGAGGGAACGCCACCCCTCCACTTT CASREGTPPLHF
TRBJ2-3 once 15 TRBV5-8 TRBD2 TGTGCCAGCCCCCAGCGGGGGGAGAGCACAGATACGCAGTATTTT CASPQRGESTDTQYF
TRBJ2-2 - 16 TRBV27 TRBD1 TGTGCCAGCAGTTTAAAGCCCTGGACAGGGACCGGGGAGCTGTTTTTT CASSLKPWTGTGELFF
TRBJ2-4 - 13 TRBV30 - TGTGCCTGGACTAGGGGGACGAAAAACATTCAGTACTTC CAWTRGTKNIQYF
TRBJ2-7 - 14 TRBV7-6 - TGTGCCAGCAGCTTGGGGCCCGCTCCCTACGAGCAGTACTTC CASSLGPAPYEQYF
TRBJ2-5 - 18 TRBV28 TRBD2 TGTGCCAGCAGTTCACTCGGAGGGTTTTCGGGACTACAAGAGACCCAGTACTTC CASSSLGGFSGLQETQYF
TRBJ2-6 - 17 TRBV5-1 - TGCGCCAGCAGCTTGGGACGCGGGATCTCTGGGGCCAACGTCCTGACTTTC CASSLGRGISGANVLTF
TRBJ2-7 - 16 TRBV5-1 TRBD2 TGCGCCAGCAGCTTAGACCTAGCGGGAGGTTCCTACGAGCAGTACTTC CASSLDLAGGSYEQYF
TRBJ2-7 - 16 TRBV14 TRBD2 TGTGCCAGCAGCCAAGAATGGGGTAGCGGGGCATACGAGCAGTACTTC CASSQEWGSGAYEQYF
TRBJ1-1 - 12 TRBV5-1 - TGCGCCAGCAGTCAGGGGAACACTGAAGCTTTCTTT CASSQGNTEAFF
TRBJ2-1 - 17 TRBV7-9 TRBD1 TGTGCCAGCAGCGGTGGTCGACAGGGGACCGAGGTCGATGAGCAGTTCTTC CASSGGRQGTEVDEQFF
TRBJ1-5 - 12 TRBV2 - TGTGCCAGCAGCGGCGAGGTGCAGCCCCAGCATTTT CASSGEVQPQHF
TRBJ1-2 - 14 TRBV5-1 - TGCGCCAGCAGCTTGACAACCGGCGGCTATGGCTACACCTTC CASSLTTGGYGYTF
TRBJ1-5 - 13 TRBV5-8 - TGTGCCAGCAGCTTTCAGAGCAATCAGCCCCAGCATTTT CASSFQSNQPQHF
TRBJ1-1 once 16 TRBV10-3 TRBD1 TGTGCCATCAGAAACACCGACAGGGGATGGGGAACTGAAGCTTTCTTT CAIRNTDRGWGTEAFF
TRBJ1-2 - 14 TRBV4-1 TRBD1 TGCGCCAGCAGCCAAACAGGGGTGGACTATGGCTACACCTTC CASSQTGVDYGYTF
TRBJ1-1 - 15 TRBV25-1 TRBD1 TGTGCCAGCAGTGAATATTTCCCAGGGGGCACTGAAGCTTTCTTT CASSEYFPGGTEAFF
TRBJ1-2 - 17 TRBV2 - TGTGCCAGCACCATTCAGGCGCGGGAATCGCCGGACTATGGCTACACCTTC CASTIQARESPDYGYTF
TRBJ1-5 - 14 TRBV28 - TGTGCCAGCAGTATTACAGGGAACAATCAGCCCCAGCATTTT CASSITGNNQPQHF
TRBJ1-5 - 13 TRBV2 TRBD1 TGTGCCAGCAGGGGACAGGGGGATCAGCCCCAGCATTTT CASRGQGDQPQHF
TRBJ2-2 - 15 TRBV19 TRBD1 TGTGCCAGTAGCCCCGGGACAGGGGTAACCGGGGAGCTGTTTTTT CASSPGTGVTGELFF
TRBJ1-1 - 14 TRBV18 - TGTGCCAGCTCAGCACAACAGGGGAACACTGAAGCTTTCTTT CASSAQQGNTEAFF
TRBJ2-7 - 18 TRBV28 TRBD2 TGTGCCAGCAGTTTATTTGGGGGAATGGACGGGAGGGTTGACGAGCAGTACTTC CASSLFGGMDGRVDEQYF
TRBJ2-3 - 17 TRBV4-2 TRBD1 TGTGCCAGCAGCCAAGTCGAGACAGGGGATCTAGCGGATACGCAGTATTTT CASSQVETGDLADTQYF
TRBJ2-7 - 19 TRBV7-6 TRBD2 TGTGCCAGCAGCTTTTCCGTGCTAGCGGGGGGCACCCTGGTTGGCGAGCAGTACTTC CASSFSVLAGGTLVGEQYF
TRBJ2-2 - 15 TRBV5-1 TRBD1 TGCGCCAGCAGCTTAGGACAGGGGGGCACCGGGGAGCTGTTTTTT CASSLGQGGTGELFF
TRBJ1-1 - 15 TRBV7-6 - TGTGCCAGCAGCTCCCGTGCGGGTCAAGACACTGAAGCTTTCTTT CASSSRAGQDTEAFF
TRBJ2-1 - 16 TRBV15 TRBD2 TGTGCCACCAGCGGGACTAGCGGGAGGGCCCACAATGAGCAGTTCTTC CATSGTSGRAHNEQFF
TRBJ1-1 once 14 TRBV18 - TGTGCCAGCTCACCACCCCAGGTCAACACTGAAGCTTTCTTT CASSPPQVNTEAFF
TRBJ2-1 few 15 TRBV29-1 TRBD2 TGCAGCGTTGGGGGCCCCCCGACTAGCCTCAATGAGCAGTTCTTC CSVGGPPTSLNEQFF
TRBJ2-7 - 15 TRBV28 TRBD2 TGTGCCAGCAGTTTAGGGGGGGGAGGGACCTACGAGCAGTACTTC CASSLGGGGTYEQYF
TRBJ2-1 - 15 TRBV5-8 TRBD2 TGTGCCAGCAGCGCCGGGACTAGCGGTTACAATGAGCAGTTCTTC CASSAGTSGYNEQFF
TRBJ1-1 few 12 TRBV12-5 - TGTGCTAGTGGCCAGGGGTTCGCTGAAGCTTTCTTT CASGQGFAEAFF
TRBJ2-1 - 14 TRBV29-1 - TGCAGCGTTGATATTCGGGGGGCTGGCAATGAGCAGTTCTTC CSVDIRGAGNEQFF
TRBJ1-4 - 15 TRBV5-4 TRBD1 TGTGCCAGCAGCTTACGGACAGGCGCTAATGAAAAACTGTTTTTT CASSLRTGANEKLFF
TRBJ2-2 - 15 TRBV5-6 TRBD1 TGTGCCAGCAGCAGCCCCTCGACAGGGAACGGGGAGCTGTTTTTT CASSSPSTGNGELFF
TRBJ2-3 - 13 TRBV13 - TGTGCCAGCAGCTTAGACAACACAGATACGCAGTATTTT CASSLDNTDTQYF
TRBJ2-7 - 15 TRBV5-1 TRBD2 TGCGCCAGCAGCCAAGGGACTAGTTCCCTGTACGAGCAGTACTTC CASSQGTSSLYEQYF
TRBJ2-1 - 14 TRBV6-4 TRBD2 TGTGCCATCCCGGGACTAGATTGCTACAATGAGCAGTTCTTC CAIPGLDCYNEQFF
TRBJ2-7 - 15 TRBV11-2 - TGTGCCAGCAGCCTCACCGGAGAAAAAGGATACGAGCAGTACTTC CASSLTGEKGYEQYF
TRBJ2-5 - 15 TRBV6-6 TRBD1 TGTGCCAGCAGCCATCCCGGACAGGGGATGGAGACCCAGTACTTC CASSHPGQGMETQYF
TRBJ2-7 - 15 TRBV7-8 TRBD1 TGTGCCAGCAGCTTAGGACAGGGGGTAACCTACGAGCAGTACTTC CASSLGQGVTYEQYF
TRBJ2-7 - 16 TRBV29-1 - TGCAGCGTTGAAGATTGGACTACAGGGGGGGTCTACGAGCAGTACTTC CSVEDWTTGGVYEQYF
TRBJ2-3 - 17 TRBV15 TRBD2 TGTGCCACCAGCAGAGACTCTAGCGGGGGGATCACAGATACGCAGTATTTT CATSRDSSGGITDTQYF
TRBJ2-1 - 17 TRBV7-7 - TGTGCTAGCAGCGGGCCCGGACACACCGGCTCATACAATGAGCAGTTCTTC CASSGPGHTGSYNEQFF